Listed here are 29 T cell receptor beta chains from one sample, sequenced in a study of T cell responses to AZD1222 COVID-19 vaccine. The method was immunoSEQ multiplex PCR; TCRdb's version includes in-frame clones alone and lacks a portion of them. The top ten hold approximately 4.5% of the sample, which has 100,000 to 150,000 clones, less than 95% seen once. The sequencing used peripheral blood, collected on day 0 of MenACWY control vaccination. These TCRs come from an adult in good health.

This chain joins TRBV6-5 and TRBJ1-5; 7 nucleotides align to TRBD1. The CDR3 has 14 amino acids. Unmatched junction bases numbered 6, after V lost 6 bases and J lost 4 bases. Germline values: CDR1 MNHEY, CDR2 SVGAGI. The DNA for the CDR3 is TGTGCCAGCAGCCGGGACAGCAAAAATCAGCCCCAGCATTTT. Translating it yields CASSRDSKNQPQHF.

The chain carries TRBV19 and TRBJ1-1; TRBD1 aligns across 7 bases. Unmatched junction bases numbered 13, after V lost 6 bases and J lost 0 bases. Germline CDR1 LNHDA, CDR2 SQIVND (reference sequence). The CDR3 is 17 amino acids. This CDR3 is CASSGPRDRSLNTEAFF. As DNA, the CDR3 is TGTGCCAGTAGCGGCCCCAGGGACAGATCCTTGAACACTGAAGCTTTCTTT.

This sequence joins TRBV6-5 and TRBJ2-7; the match to TRBD1 covers 7 bases. This CDR3 has 12 residues. Germline assignment: CDR1 MNHEY and CDR2 SVGAGI. V gave up 6 bases and J gave up 3 bases; unmatched junction bases: 2. The CDR3, as DNA: TGTGCCAGCAGAGGACAGGACTACGAGCAGTACTTC. Translated: CASRGQDYEQYF.

V is TRBV7-9 and J is TRBJ1-2; 9 nucleotides align to TRBD1. In germline, CDR1 is SEHNR, CDR2 FQNEAQ (reference sequence). This CDR3 spans 14 amino acids. V was clipped by 0 bases and J by 5 bases; unmatched bases: 1. The CDR3 DNA sequence: TGTGCCAGCAGCTTAGCGACAGGGGGTTATGGCTACACCTTC. It specifies CASSLATGGYGYTF.

In regard to this clone: An end of the junction does not agree with germline; a read error may underlie this. The V gene is TRBV6-5, the J gene TRBJ2-2; possibly TRBD2 for D (6 bases). The CDR3 totals 14 residues. CDR1 and CDR2 from the germline V gene are MNHEY and SVGAGI. The CDR3 bases are TGTGCCAGCAGCTACTCTGGCGGGGCCGGGGAGCTGTTTTTT. Translated, it gives CASSYSGGAGELFF.

The chain is built from TRBV5-1 and TRBJ2-3; 11 nucleotides agree with TRBD2. The CDR3 has 16 amino acids. V dropped 5 bases and J dropped 5; count of bases not matched to a gene: 10. Germline lookup yields CDR1 SGHRS and CDR2 YFSETQ. The CDR3 bases are TGCGCCAGCAGTCCCCGGGTAGCGGGGGGGGTAGATACGCAGTATTTT. This translates into CASSPRVAGGVDTQYF.

This clone was detected only once. The chain is built from TRBV5-5 and TRBJ2-7; no reliable D call. The CDR3 has 13 residues. Trimming cost V 0 bases and J 3 bases, with 7 bases left between them. From germline, CDR1 is SGHKS and CDR2 YYEKEE (reference sequence). CDR3 in DNA: TGTGCCAGCAGCTTGGACCCAAACTACGAGCAGTACGTC. Protein product: CASSLDPNYEQYV.

This clone occurred a few times. The chain employs TRBV7-9 and TRBJ2-7; D gene uncertain. The V and J ends lost 2 bases and 3 bases respectively, with 5 bases between them. There are 12 residues in the CDR3. CDR1 and CDR2 from the germline V gene are SEHNR and FQNEAQ (reference sequence). The CDR3, as DNA: TGTGCCAGCAGCTTATTAGTCTACGAGCAGTACTTC. Protein: CASSLLVYEQYF.

The chain carries TRBV19 and TRBJ1-1, with a tentative D call TRBD1 (5 bases). V lost 9 bases and J 0 bases, leaving 11 bases between the germline ends. The length of the CDR3 is 13 residues. Germline CDR1 is LNHDA and CDR2 is SQIVND (reference sequence). As DNA, the CDR3 is TGTGCCAGCTTTGGGACGGTGAACACTGAAGCTTTCTTT. Its protein product is CASFGTVNTEAFF.

The chain recombines TRBV4-1 with TRBJ2-1; maybe TRBD1 (6 bases). The germline CDR1 and CDR2 sequences are MGHRA and YSYEKL. The CDR3 is 15 amino acids. V shed 0 bases and J shed 7 bases, with 13 bases lying between them. This CDR3 is CASSQEGARTNEQFF. In nucleotides, the CDR3 is TGCGCCAGCAGCCAAGAGGGGGCGAGGACTAATGAGCAGTTCTTC.

As DNA, the CDR3 is TGTGCCAGCAGTTACTATGATCTCAATCAGCCCCAGCATTTT. This sequence encodes CASSYYDLNQPQHF. This chain joins TRBV6-2 or TRBV6-3 and TRBJ1-5; D gene uncertain. This CDR3 has 14 amino acids. Germline V gives CDR1 MNHEY, CDR2 SVGEGT. V was pared by 1 base and J by 3 bases, with 7 bases between.

This chain connects TRBV3-1 (or the pseudogene TRBV3-2) to TRBJ1-5; D may be TRBD1 (5 bases). CDR3 length: 15 residues. From germline, CDR1 is LGHDT and CDR2 YNNKEL (reference sequence). The V gene lost 4 bases and the J gene lost 6 bases, with 16 bases spanning the gap. This CDR3 reads CASSPGTADGQPQHF. The CDR3 DNA is TGTGCCAGCAGCCCCGGGACCGCTGACGGTCAGCCCCAGCATTTT.

The V gene is TRBV7-2, the J gene TRBJ2-1; TRBD1 aligns across 10 bases. CDR3 length equals 15 residues. Trimming cost V 5 bases and J 8 bases; bases outside gene matches: 9. In germline, CDR1 is SGHTA, CDR2 FQGNSA. CDR3 loop: CASSPNRQGAHEQFF. The DNA of the CDR3 is TGTGCCAGCAGCCCCAACCGACAGGGGGCCCATGAGCAGTTCTTC.

Only one count was recorded for this clone. The V call is TRBV19, the J call TRBJ1-6, with D maybe TRBD1 (5 bases). Trimming pared 3 bases from V and 6 bases from J, leaving 12 bases between. The CDR3 sequence is 15 residues long. Per germline, CDR1 LNHDA and CDR2 SQIVND (reference sequence). CDR3 DNA sequence: TGTGCCAGTAGTATCGCCCAGGGAATTAATTCACCCCTCCACTTT. It yields the protein CASSIAQGINSPLHF.

This sequence joins TRBV5-3 and TRBJ2-7, with 8 bases matching TRBD1. TRBV5-3 counts as an open reading frame of uncertain function. The CDR3 runs 13 residues. V trimming: 9 bases; J trimming: 1 base; junction bases outside the gene matches: 6. The CDR3 here is CATYRDRSYEQYF. The CDR3 bases are TGTGCCACCTACCGGGACAGGTCCTACGAGCAGTACTTC.

This rearrangement joins TRBV7-5 to TRBJ2-7; TRBD1, the D gene given by the table, was not confirmed from the DNA. TRBV7-5 is a pseudogene segment. The CDR3 totals 16 residues. The CDR3: CVRSKSRVAGDDEQYV. CDR3 coding DNA: TGTGTCAGAAGCAAAAGTAGGGTGGCAGGGGATGACGAGCAGTACGTC.

This clone showed up just once. The V and J genes are TRBV5-1 and TRBJ1-4; 7 bases map to TRBD1. From germline, CDR1 is SGHRS and CDR2 YFSETQ. CDR3 length: 15 residues. J gave up 7 bases and V 3 bases, and 9 bases lay outside the gene matches. The CDR3 nucleotides are TGCGCCAGCAGCTATGGACAGGTGGTAGGTGAAAAACTGTTTTTT. This encodes CASSYGQVVGEKLFF.

The J gene is TRBJ2-3, the V gene TRBV5-4; no definite D call. Per the germline V gene, CDR1 is SGHNT and CDR2 is YYREEE (reference sequence). This CDR3 has 15 residues. V lost 2 bases to trimming and J lost 2 bases, with 12 bases between them. DNA for the CDR3: TGTGCCAGCAGCTTTTTGATGGGGATCACAGATACGCAGTATTTT. Residues: CASSFLMGITDTQYF.

The genes are TRBV6-5 and TRBJ2-1; 7 positions match TRBD1. V lost 5 bases to trimming and J lost 8 bases; unmatched junction nucleotides: 12. Germline lookup yields CDR1 MNHEY and CDR2 SVGAGI. The CDR3 has 15 amino acids. The CDR3 protein is CASSTYRQGSDEQFF. CDR3 DNA: TGTGCCAGCAGTACTTACCGACAGGGTAGCGATGAGCAGTTCTTC.

This chain joins TRBV4-2 and TRBJ2-7, with 8 positions matching TRBD2. Germline V CDR1 and CDR2: LGHNA, YNFKEQ. The CDR3 runs 15 residues. V shed 0 bases and J 3 bases; nucleotides not matched to a gene: 4. The CDR3 is CASSQEVSGGYEQYV. In DNA form, the CDR3 reads TGTGCCAGCAGCCAAGAGGTGAGCGGGGGCTACGAGCAGTACGTC.

This chain links TRBV4-1 with TRBJ2-5; D gene unclear. The V end was cut by 1 base, the J end by 2 bases, with 8 bases between. Per germline, CDR1 MGHRA and CDR2 YSYEKL. The CDR3 extends over 14 amino acids. The DNA of the CDR3 is TGCGCCAGCAGCCAAGGCCCATCACAAGAGACCCAGTACTTC. The encoded protein is CASSQGPSQETQYF.

V gene TRBV3-1 (or the pseudogene TRBV3-2) combines with J gene TRBJ2-5; no clear D gene. Germline CDR1 and CDR2: LGHDT and YNNKEL (reference sequence). The CDR3 has 12 amino acids. Between the trimmed V and J ends, which lost 3 bases and 1 base, there was a span of 3 bases. Here the CDR3 reads CASSHSQETQYF. CDR3 sequence (DNA): TGTGCCAGCAGCCACAGCCAAGAGACCCAGTACTTC.

The CDR3 nucleotides read TGTGCCAGCAGCTCACAGGGGAAGGATGAAAAACTGTTTTTT. Protein sequence: CASSSQGKDEKLFF. The genes are TRBV5-4 and TRBJ1-4; 7 bases map to TRBD1. The trim removed 3 bases at V and 6 bases at J, leaving 5 bases unmatched. The CDR3 has 14 residues. Germline CDR1 reads SGHNT; CDR2 reads YYREEE (reference sequence).

The CDR3 region is CATSGGSDNEKLFF. The DNA for the CDR3 is TGTGCCACCAGTGGCGGGAGCGATAATGAAAAACTGTTTTTT. V gene TRBV24-1 combines with J gene TRBJ1-4; D is undetermined. Germline V gene lookup returns CDR1 KGHDR and CDR2 SFDVKD. Between the trimmed V and J ends, which lost 5 bases and 4 bases, there was a span of 10 bases. The CDR3 is 14 amino acids.

This rearrangement joins TRBV2 to TRBJ1-5, with D perhaps matching TRBD1 (6 bases). This CDR3 contains 14 residues. The germline CDR1 and CDR2 sequences are SNHLY and FYNNEI. V lost 3 bases and J 2 bases, leaving 8 bases between the germline ends. CDR3 amino acids: CASSDAGGNQPQHF. The DNA for the CDR3 is TGTGCCAGCAGTGATGCAGGGGGCAATCAGCCCCAGCATTTT.

The chain combines TRBV19 with TRBJ2-1, with TRBD1 identical over 9 bases. V trimming: 3 bases; J trimming: 6 bases; junction bases outside the gene matches: 9. The CDR3 extends over 16 amino acids. CDR1 and CDR2 (germline): LNHDA, SQIVND (reference sequence). The CDR3 is CASSIPDRGLGNEQFF. The DNA of the CDR3 is TGTGCCAGTAGTATCCCGGACAGGGGATTAGGCAATGAGCAGTTCTTC.

The chain joins TRBV6-1 to TRBJ1-5, with D unresolved. Trimming left V 3 bases short and J 4 bases short, with 7 bases between. Germline V lookup: CDR1 MNHNS, CDR2 SASEGT. The CDR3 has 13 amino acids. The chain's CDR3 is CASSETENQPQHF. CDR3 DNA: TGTGCCAGCAGTGAGACGGAGAATCAGCCCCAGCATTTT.

The sample holds one count of this clone. Other DNA variants within this sample encode the same CDR3. The chain carries TRBV5-1 and TRBJ1-4; TRBD1 is a possible D gene (5 bases). The CDR3 contains 15 residues. Trimming took 0 bases from V and 0 from J, leaving 6 bases between them. The V gene's germline CDR1 is SGHRS and CDR2 YFSETQ. CDR3 sequence reads: CASSLEGSTNEKLFF. CDR3 nucleotides: TGCGCCAGCAGCTTGGAGGGGTCAACTAATGAAAAACTGTTTTTT.

The chain has TRBV28 and TRBJ1-6, with D unresolved. The CDR3 covers 18 residues. Germline CDR1 MDHEN, CDR2 SYDVKM. The ends were cut back, 4 bases at V and 1 base at J, with 17 bases in the middle. The CDR3 region is CASSSQAWLGSYNSPLHF. The CDR3 region has the DNA TGTGCCAGCAGTTCCCAGGCCTGGCTGGGGTCCTATAATTCACCCCTCCACTTT.